This TCR beta chain was sequenced during a study of T cells in Graves' hyperthyroidism and ophthalmopathy. Study-level findings and limits: Most thyroid-expanded clonotypes above 0.001 were also found in blood.

The table lists this clonotype with many counts. Its antigen is still unknown. RNA transcripts were the template for amplifying TCR beta CDR3 regions. Initially, a first-round RT-PCR of the TCR CDR3 employed the HTBI primer set. In TCRdb, the multiplex PCR reads were re-called with MiXCR into one record per CDR3 protein. The data show over 250,000 distinct CDR3 sequences, with approximately 14% seen just once and 34% held by the top ten. Germline V lookup: CDR1 MNHNS, CDR2 SASEGT. V lost 5 bases and J lost 1; bases outside the gene matches: 21. This CDR3 region has 23 residues. Sequencing was done on a sample of blood. This clonotype was sampled from a woman in her forties with Graves' ophthalmopathy. This chain links TRBV6-1 with TRBJ2-2; 14 bases align to TRBD2. The CDR3 region has the DNA TGTGCCAGCAGTACCCCTGCCGGGACTAGCGGGAGAATAGTTGTGGTGAACACCGGGGAGCTGTTTTTT. Translating gives CASSTPAGTSGRIVVVNTGELFF.